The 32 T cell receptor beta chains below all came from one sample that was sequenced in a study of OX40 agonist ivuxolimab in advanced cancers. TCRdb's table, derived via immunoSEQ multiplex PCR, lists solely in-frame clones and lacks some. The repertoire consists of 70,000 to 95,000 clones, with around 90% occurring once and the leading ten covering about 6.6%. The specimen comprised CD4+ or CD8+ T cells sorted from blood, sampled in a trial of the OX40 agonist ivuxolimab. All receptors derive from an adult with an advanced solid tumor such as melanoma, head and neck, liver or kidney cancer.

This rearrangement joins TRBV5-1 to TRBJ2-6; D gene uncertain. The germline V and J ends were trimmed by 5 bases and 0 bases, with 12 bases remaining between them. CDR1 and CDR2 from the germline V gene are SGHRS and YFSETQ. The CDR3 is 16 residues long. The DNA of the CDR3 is TGCGCCAGCAGTCTGGCAAGGAACTCTGGGGCCAACGTCCTGACTTTC. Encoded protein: CASSLARNSGANVLTF. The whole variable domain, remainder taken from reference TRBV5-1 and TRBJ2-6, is KAGVTQTPRYLIKTRGQQVTLSCSPISGHRSVSWYQQTPGQGLQFLFEYFSETQRNKGNFPGRFSGRQFSNSRSEMNVSTLELGDSALYLCASSLARNSGANVLTFGAGSRLTVL.

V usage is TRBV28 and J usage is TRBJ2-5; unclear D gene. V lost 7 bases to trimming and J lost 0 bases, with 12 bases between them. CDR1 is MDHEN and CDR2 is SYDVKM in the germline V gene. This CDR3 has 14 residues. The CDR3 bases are TGTGCCAGCAAAGTCCAACGGTACCAAGAGACCCAGTACTTC. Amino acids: CASKVQRYQETQYF.

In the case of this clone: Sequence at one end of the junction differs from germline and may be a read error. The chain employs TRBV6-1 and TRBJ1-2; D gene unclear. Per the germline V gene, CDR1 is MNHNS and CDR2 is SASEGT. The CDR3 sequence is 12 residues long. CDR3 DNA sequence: TGTGCCAGCGGTGATCTGGGGTATGGCTACACCTTC. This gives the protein CASGDLGYGYTF.

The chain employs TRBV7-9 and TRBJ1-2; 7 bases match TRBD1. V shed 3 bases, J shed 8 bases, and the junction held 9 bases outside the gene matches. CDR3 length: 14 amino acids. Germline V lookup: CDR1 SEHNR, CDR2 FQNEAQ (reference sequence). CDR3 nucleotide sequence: TGTGCCAGCAGCTTCAGACAGGGTGTGGGAGGCTACACCTTC. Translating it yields CASSFRQGVGGYTF.

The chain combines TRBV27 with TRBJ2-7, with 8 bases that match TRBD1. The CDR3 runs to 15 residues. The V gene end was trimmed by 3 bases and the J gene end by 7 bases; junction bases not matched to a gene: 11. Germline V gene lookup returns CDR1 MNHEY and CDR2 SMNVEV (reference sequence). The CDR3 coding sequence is TGTGCCAGCAGTTTGTTTTCAGGGGGCGCGGGGGAGCAGTACTTC. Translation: CASSLFSGGAGEQYF.

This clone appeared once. CDR3 sequence reads: CASSGRSSGNTIYF. The CDR3 coding sequence is TGTGCCAGCAGTGGTAGGAGCTCTGGAAACACCATATATTTT. The chain couples TRBV6-1 to TRBJ1-3; D not resolved. The CDR3 length is 14 residues. Germline V gene sequence: CDR1 MNHNS, CDR2 SASEGT. Trimming stripped 4 bases from V and 0 bases from J, with 7 bases between.

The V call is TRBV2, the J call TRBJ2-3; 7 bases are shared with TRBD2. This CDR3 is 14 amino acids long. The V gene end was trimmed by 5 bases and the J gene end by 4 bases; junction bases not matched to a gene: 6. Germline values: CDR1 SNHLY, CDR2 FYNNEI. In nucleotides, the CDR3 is TGTGCCAGCAGTTGGGGGGGGTATGCAGATACGCAGTATTTT. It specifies CASSWGGYADTQYF.

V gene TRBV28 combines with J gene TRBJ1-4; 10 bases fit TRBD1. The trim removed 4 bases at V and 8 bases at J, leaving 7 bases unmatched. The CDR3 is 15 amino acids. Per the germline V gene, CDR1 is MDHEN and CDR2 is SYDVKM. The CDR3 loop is CASSSAGTGEEKLFF. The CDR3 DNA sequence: TGTGCCAGCAGTTCGGCCGGGACAGGGGAGGAAAAACTGTTTTTT.

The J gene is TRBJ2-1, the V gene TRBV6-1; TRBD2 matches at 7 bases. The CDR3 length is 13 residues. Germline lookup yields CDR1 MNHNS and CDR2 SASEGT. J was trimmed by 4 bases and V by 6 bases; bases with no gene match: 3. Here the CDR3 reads CASRGGIYNEQFF. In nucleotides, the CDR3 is TGTGCCAGCAGGGGAGGGATATACAATGAGCAGTTCTTC.

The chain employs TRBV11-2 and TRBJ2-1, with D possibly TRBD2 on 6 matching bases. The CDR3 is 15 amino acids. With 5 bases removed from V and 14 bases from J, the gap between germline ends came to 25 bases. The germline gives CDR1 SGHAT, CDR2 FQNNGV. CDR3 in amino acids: CASSLTHLGTRREFF. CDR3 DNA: TGTGCCAGCAGCCTAACCCATCTCGGGACTCGCCGGGAGTTCTTC.

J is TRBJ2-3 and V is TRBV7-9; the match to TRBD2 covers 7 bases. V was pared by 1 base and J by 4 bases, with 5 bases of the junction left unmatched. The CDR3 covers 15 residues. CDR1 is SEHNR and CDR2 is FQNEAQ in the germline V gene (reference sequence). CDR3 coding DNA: TGTGCCAGCAGCTTAGTGGGGACTAAACCAGATACGCAGTATTTT. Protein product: CASSLVGTKPDTQYF.

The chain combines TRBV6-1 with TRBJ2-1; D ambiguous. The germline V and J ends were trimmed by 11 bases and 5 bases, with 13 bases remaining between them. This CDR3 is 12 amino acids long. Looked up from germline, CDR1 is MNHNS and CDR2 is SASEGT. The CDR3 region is CALSKRDNEQFF. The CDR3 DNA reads TGTGCCCTATCTAAGCGCGACAATGAGCAGTTCTTC.

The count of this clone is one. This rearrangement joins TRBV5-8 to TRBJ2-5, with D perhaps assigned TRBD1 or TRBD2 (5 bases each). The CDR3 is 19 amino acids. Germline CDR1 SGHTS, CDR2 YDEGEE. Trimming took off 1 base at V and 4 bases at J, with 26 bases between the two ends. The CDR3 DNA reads TGTGCCAGCAGCTTGTCTCTCGCAGACCGGGACCCCAAGCGAGAGACCCAGTACTTC. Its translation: CASSLSLADRDPKRETQYF.

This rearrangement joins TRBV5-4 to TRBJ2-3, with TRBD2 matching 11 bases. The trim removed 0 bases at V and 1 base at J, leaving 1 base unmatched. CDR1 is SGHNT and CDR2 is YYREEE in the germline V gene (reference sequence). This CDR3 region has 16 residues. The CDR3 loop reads CASSLAGLAGTDTQYF. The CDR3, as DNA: TGTGCCAGCAGCTTGGCGGGACTAGCGGGCACAGATACGCAGTATTTT. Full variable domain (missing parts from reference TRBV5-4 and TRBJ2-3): ETGVTQSPTHLIKTRGQQVTLRCSSQSGHNTVSWYQQALGQGPQFIFQYYREEENGRGNFPPRFSGLQFPNYSSELNVNALELDDSALYLCASSLAGLAGTDTQYFGPGTRLTVL.

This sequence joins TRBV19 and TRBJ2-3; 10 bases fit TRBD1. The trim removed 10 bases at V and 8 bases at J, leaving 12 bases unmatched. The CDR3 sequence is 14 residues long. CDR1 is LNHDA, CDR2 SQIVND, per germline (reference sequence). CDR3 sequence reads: CATTGDRGRGTQYF. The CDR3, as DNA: TGTGCCACCACGGGAGACAGGGGGCGCGGTACGCAGTATTTT.

Written as DNA, the CDR3 is TGTGCCAGCAGAAGGACAGGGGTTATGAACACTGAAGCTTTCTTT. This sequence encodes CASRRTGVMNTEAFF. V gene TRBV27 combines with J gene TRBJ1-1, with TRBD1 matching over 9 bases. V lost 6 bases to trimming and J lost 0 bases; unmatched junction nucleotides: 5. The length of the CDR3 is 15 residues. Germline values: CDR1 MNHEY, CDR2 SMNVEV (reference sequence).

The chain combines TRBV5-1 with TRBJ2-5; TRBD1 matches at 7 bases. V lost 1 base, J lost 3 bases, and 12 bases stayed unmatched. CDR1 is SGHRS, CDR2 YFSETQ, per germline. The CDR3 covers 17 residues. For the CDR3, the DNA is TGCGCCAGCAGCTTGCTGTCCGGGACAGTCGGGAAAGAGACCCAGTACTTC. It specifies CASSLLSGTVGKETQYF. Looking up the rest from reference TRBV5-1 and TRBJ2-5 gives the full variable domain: KAGVTQTPRYLIKTRGQQVTLSCSPISGHRSVSWYQQTPGQGLQFLFEYFSETQRNKGNFPGRFSGRQFSNSRSEMNVSTLELGDSALYLCASSLLSGTVGKETQYFGPGTRLLVL.

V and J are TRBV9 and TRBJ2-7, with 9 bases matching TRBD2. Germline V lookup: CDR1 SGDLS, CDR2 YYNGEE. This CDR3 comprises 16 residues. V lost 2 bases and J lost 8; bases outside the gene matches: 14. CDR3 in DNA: TGTGCCAGCAGCGTTGGATCGAGTAGCGGGAGCGGAAAGCAGTACTTC. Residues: CASSVGSSSGSGKQYF.

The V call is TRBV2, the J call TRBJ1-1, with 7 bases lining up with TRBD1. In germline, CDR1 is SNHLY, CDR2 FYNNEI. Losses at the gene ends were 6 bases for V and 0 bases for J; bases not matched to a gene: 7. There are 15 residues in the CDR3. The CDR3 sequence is CASRLKGAVNTEAFF. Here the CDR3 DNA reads TGTGCCAGCAGGTTAAAGGGGGCAGTGAACACTGAAGCTTTCTTT.

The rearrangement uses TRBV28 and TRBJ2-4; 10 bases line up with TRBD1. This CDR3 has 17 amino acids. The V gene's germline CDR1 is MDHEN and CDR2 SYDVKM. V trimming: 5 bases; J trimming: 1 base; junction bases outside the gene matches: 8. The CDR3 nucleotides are TGTGCCAGCAGTGGGACGACAGGGGGCCCGGCCAAAAACATTCAGTACTTC. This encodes CASSGTTGGPAKNIQYF.

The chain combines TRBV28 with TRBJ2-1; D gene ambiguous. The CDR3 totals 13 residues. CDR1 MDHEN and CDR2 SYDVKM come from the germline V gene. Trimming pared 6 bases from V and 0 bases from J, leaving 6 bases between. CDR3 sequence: CASREVSYNEQFF. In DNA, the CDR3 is TGTGCCAGCAGAGAAGTCTCCTACAATGAGCAGTTCTTC.

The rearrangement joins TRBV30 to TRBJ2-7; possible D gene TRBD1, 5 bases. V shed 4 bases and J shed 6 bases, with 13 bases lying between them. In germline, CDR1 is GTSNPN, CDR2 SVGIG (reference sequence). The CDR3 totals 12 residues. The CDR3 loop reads CAWKAGFREQYF. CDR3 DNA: TGTGCCTGGAAGGCAGGGTTCCGCGAGCAGTACTTC.

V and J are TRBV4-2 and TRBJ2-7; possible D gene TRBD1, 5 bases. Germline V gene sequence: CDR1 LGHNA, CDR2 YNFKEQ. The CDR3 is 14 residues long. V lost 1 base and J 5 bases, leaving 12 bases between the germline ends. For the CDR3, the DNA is TGTGCCAGCAGCCAAGCCAGGCTGGGGCACGAGCAGTACTTC. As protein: CASSQARLGHEQYF.

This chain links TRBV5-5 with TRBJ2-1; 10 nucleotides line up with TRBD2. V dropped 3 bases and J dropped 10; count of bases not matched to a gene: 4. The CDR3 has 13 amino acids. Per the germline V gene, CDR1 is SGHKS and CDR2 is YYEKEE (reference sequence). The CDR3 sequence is CASSSGTSVEQFF. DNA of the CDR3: TGTGCCAGCAGCTCGGGGACTAGCGTAGAGCAGTTCTTC.

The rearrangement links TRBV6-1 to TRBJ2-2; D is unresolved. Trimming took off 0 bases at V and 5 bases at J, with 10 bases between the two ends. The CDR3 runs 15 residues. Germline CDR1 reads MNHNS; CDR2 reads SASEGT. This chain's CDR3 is CASSEAAWETGELFF. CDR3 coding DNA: TGTGCCAGCAGTGAAGCGGCATGGGAAACCGGGGAGCTGTTTTTT.

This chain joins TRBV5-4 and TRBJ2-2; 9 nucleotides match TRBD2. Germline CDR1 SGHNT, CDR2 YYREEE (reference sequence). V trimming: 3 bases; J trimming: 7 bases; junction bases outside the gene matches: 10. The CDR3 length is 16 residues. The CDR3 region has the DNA TGTGCCAGCAGCTCCGTTCCGGGACTAGCATACGGGGAGCTGTTTTTT. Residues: CASSSVPGLAYGELFF.

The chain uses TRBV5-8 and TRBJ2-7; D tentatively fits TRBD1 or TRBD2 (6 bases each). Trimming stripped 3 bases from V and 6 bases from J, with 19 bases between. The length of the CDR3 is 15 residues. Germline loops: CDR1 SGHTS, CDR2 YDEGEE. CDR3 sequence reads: CASSSFIGGPGEQYF. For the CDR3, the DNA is TGTGCCAGCAGCTCTTTTATAGGGGGGCCGGGCGAGCAGTACTTC.

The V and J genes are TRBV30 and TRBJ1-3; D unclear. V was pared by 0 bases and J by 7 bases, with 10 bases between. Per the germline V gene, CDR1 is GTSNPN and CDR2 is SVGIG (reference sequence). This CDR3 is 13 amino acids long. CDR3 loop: CAWSVPARNTIYF. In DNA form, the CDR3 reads TGTGCCTGGAGTGTTCCTGCGCGTAACACCATATATTTT.

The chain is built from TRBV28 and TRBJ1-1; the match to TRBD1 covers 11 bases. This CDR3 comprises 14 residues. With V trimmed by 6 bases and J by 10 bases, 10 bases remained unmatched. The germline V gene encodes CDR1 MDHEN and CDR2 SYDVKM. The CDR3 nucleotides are TGTGCCAGCAGCCAGGGACAGGGGGTTTTAGGAGCTTTCTTT. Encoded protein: CASSQGQGVLGAFF.

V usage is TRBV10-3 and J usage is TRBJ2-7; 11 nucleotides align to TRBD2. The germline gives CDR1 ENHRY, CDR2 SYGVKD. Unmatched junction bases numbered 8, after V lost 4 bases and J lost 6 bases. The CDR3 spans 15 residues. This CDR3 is CAISARTSGRIEQYF. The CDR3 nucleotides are TGTGCCATCAGTGCGAGGACTAGCGGGCGGATCGAGCAGTACTTC.

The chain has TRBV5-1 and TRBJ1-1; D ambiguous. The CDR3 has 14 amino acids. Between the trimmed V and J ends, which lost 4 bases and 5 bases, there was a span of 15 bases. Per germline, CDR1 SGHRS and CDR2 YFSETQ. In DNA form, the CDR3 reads TGCGCCAGCAGCCGCTCCGACCTGAGAACTGAAGCTTTCTTT. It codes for CASSRSDLRTEAFF.

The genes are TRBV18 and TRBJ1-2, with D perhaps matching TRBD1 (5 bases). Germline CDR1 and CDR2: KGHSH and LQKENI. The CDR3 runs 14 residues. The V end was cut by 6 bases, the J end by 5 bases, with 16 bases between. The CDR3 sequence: CASSPKEGDYGYTF. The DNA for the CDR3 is TGTGCCAGCTCCCCGAAGGAAGGGGATTATGGCTACACCTTC.